The next 10 T cell receptor beta chains were all read from a single sample in a study of siplizumab effects on memory and regulatory T cells. Some clones are missing from TCRdb's copy, which holds only in-frame ones; the method was immunoSEQ multiplex PCR. Counted here are some 100,000 clones, roughly 93% occurring once; the ten biggest clones make up approximately 0.17%. The sample was non-Treg CD4+ T cells sorted from blood. The source of these receptors is a human donor in good health.

The CDR3 nucleotides read TGTGCCAGCTCCCGAAGCGGGGGGCCCTACAATGAGCAGTTCTTC. It codes for CASSRSGGPYNEQFF. The chain carries TRBV18 and TRBJ2-1, with TRBD2 matching over 9 bases. The CDR3 is 15 amino acids. From germline, CDR1 is KGHSH and CDR2 LQKENI. V shed 6 bases, J shed 2 bases, and the junction held 5 bases outside the gene matches.

The chain couples TRBV6-5 to TRBJ1-5; 9 positions agree with TRBD1. With V trimmed by 4 bases and J by 2 bases, 6 bases remained unmatched. This CDR3 contains 16 residues. The germline gives CDR1 MNHEY, CDR2 SVGAGI. CDR3 sequence reads: CASSFGRDRGNQPQHF. As DNA, the CDR3 is TGTGCCAGCAGTTTTGGCCGGGACAGGGGCAATCAGCCCCAGCATTTT.

The chain uses TRBV28 and TRBJ2-7; D ambiguous. Germline loops: CDR1 MDHEN, CDR2 SYDVKM. The V end lost 5 bases, the J end lost 3 bases, and 14 bases lay between the germline ends. This CDR3 contains 14 residues. This CDR3 reads CASSTPESLYEQYF. The CDR3 DNA is TGTGCCAGCAGTACCCCCGAAAGCCTCTACGAGCAGTACTTC.

The V and J genes are TRBV6-1 and TRBJ2-5; 7 bases match TRBD1. The CDR3 totals 13 residues. V was clipped by 6 bases and J by 2 bases; unmatched bases: 3. Germline CDR1 reads MNHNS; CDR2 reads SASEGT. CDR3 in DNA: TGTGCCAGCAGGGGGGACAGACAAGAGACCCAGTACTTC. Its protein is CASRGDRQETQYF.

This clone occurred a few times. The chain has TRBV9 and TRBJ1-1; 8 positions match TRBD1. The germline V gene has CDR1 SGDLS and CDR2 YYNGEE. Trimming took 3 bases from V and 4 from J; bases not matched to a gene: 5. The CDR3 extends over 14 amino acids. As DNA, the CDR3 is TGTGCCAGCAGCGACGCAGGGGGCGCCACTGAAGCTTTCTTT. Its translation: CASSDAGGATEAFF.

The chain recombines TRBV6-4 with TRBJ1-2; 8 nucleotides agree with TRBD1. The CDR3 covers 14 residues. Trimming removed 0 bases from V and 8 bases from J; junction bases left unmatched: 5. Germline CDR1 and CDR2: MRHNA and SNTAGT. The CDR3 sequence is CASSDSDRVGGYTF. CDR3 nucleotides: TGTGCCAGCAGTGACTCGGACAGGGTAGGAGGCTACACCTTC.

CDR3 sequence reads: CASALSGESYNEQFF. CDR3 sequence (DNA): TGTGCTAGTGCCCTTAGCGGGGAGTCCTACAATGAGCAGTTCTTC. The V and J genes are TRBV12-5 and TRBJ2-1, with 8 nucleotides matching TRBD2. The germline V gene has CDR1 LGHNT and CDR2 FRNRAP. The CDR3 contains 15 residues. V shed 7 bases, J shed 1 base, and the junction held 6 bases outside the gene matches.

The rearrangement uses TRBV4-2 and TRBJ2-5; 13 bases line up with TRBD2. This CDR3 is 18 amino acids long. Germline V gives CDR1 LGHNA, CDR2 YNFKEQ. V trimming: 4 bases; J trimming: 5 bases; junction bases outside the gene matches: 13. CDR3 amino acids: CASSPGLAGPKAPETQYF. Here the CDR3 DNA reads TGTGCCAGCAGCCCGGGACTAGCGGGACCCAAGGCCCCGGAGACCCAGTACTTC.

The CDR3, as DNA: TGTGCCAGCAGCTTAAATCAACAGGGGCTTGCCTACGAGCAGTACTTC. It yields the protein CASSLNQQGLAYEQYF. The gene calls are TRBV11-2 and TRBJ2-7; 7 nucleotides match TRBD1. V was clipped by 2 bases and J by 2 bases; unmatched bases: 9. Germline-derived CDR1 and CDR2 are SGHAT and FQNNGV. The CDR3 runs to 16 residues.

The V gene is TRBV30, the J gene TRBJ1-1; 11 positions match TRBD1. This CDR3 is built from 13 residues. Unmatched junction bases numbered 1, after V lost 2 bases and J lost 5 bases. CDR1 and CDR2 from the germline V gene are GTSNPN and SVGIG (reference sequence). CDR3 residues: CAWSRDRGTEAFF. CDR3 in DNA: TGTGCCTGGAGTCGGGACAGGGGGACTGAAGCTTTCTTT.